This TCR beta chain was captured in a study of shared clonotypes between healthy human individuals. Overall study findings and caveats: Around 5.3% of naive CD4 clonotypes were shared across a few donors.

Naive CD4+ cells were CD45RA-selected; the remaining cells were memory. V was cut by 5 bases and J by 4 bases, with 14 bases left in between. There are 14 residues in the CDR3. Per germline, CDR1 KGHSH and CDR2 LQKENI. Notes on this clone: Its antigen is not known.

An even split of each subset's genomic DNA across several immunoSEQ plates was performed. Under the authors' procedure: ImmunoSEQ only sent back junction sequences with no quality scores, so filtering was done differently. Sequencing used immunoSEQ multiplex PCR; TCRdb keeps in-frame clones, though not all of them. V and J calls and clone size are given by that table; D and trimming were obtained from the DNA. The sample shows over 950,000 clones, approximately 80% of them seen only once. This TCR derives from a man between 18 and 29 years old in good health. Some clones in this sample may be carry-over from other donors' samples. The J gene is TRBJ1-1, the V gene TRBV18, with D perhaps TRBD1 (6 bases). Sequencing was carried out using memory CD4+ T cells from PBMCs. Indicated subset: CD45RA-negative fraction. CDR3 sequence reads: CASSKRTVATEAFF. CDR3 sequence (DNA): TGTGCCAGCTCAAAGAGGACAGTTGCCACTGAAGCTTTCTTT.